These 16 T cell receptor beta chains came from one sample sequenced in a study of blood T cell repertoires in COVID-19. Some clones are missing from TCRdb's copy, which holds only in-frame ones; the method was immunoSEQ multiplex PCR. The sample yields over 150,000 clones, under 95% seen once. What was sequenced was peripheral blood. The source of these receptors is a middle-aged man with acute or convalescent COVID-19.

The V call is TRBV15, the J call TRBJ2-7; 10 positions agree with TRBD1. After removal of 3 bases from V and 3 bases from J, the junction contained 8 bases not matched to a gene. This CDR3 is built from 16 residues. Germline CDR1 and CDR2: LNHNV and YYDKDF (reference sequence). The CDR3 reads CATSRRRTGGFYEQYF. CDR3 nucleotide sequence: TGTGCCACCAGCAGGCGGCGGACAGGGGGGTTCTACGAGCAGTACTTC.

This clone was recorded once. V and J are TRBV7-2 and TRBJ2-6; no firm D call. Germline assignment: CDR1 SGHTA and CDR2 FQGNSA. CDR3 size: 16 residues. With 1 base removed from V and 2 bases from J, the gap between germline ends came to 9 bases. The chain's CDR3 is CASSLVWRTGANVLTF. Written as DNA, the CDR3 is TGTGCCAGCAGCTTAGTATGGCGGACTGGGGCCAACGTCCTGACTTTC.

The V and J genes are TRBV27 and TRBJ2-5; the match to TRBD1 covers 8 bases. V was pared by 0 bases and J by 3 bases, with 9 bases of the junction left unmatched. Germline loops: CDR1 MNHEY, CDR2 SMNVEV (reference sequence). CDR3 length: 17 residues. The CDR3 DNA reads as TGTGCCAGCAGTTTATCAAGGACAGGGATCGGGGAAGAGACCCAGTACTTC. Protein: CASSLSRTGIGEETQYF.

The V and J genes are TRBV5-5 and TRBJ1-5, with 11 bases identical to TRBD1. CDR1 is SGHKS, CDR2 YYEKEE, per germline (reference sequence). There are 14 residues in the CDR3. With 4 bases clipped from V and 5 bases from J, the junction kept 2 bases outside the gene matches. The CDR3 DNA follows: TGTGCCAGCAGCAGGGACAGGGGGGATCAGCCCCAGCATTTT. This sequence encodes CASSRDRGDQPQHF.

The chain employs TRBV14 and TRBJ1-4, with no clear D. Germline V gives CDR1 SGHDN, CDR2 FVKESK. Trimming took off 1 base at V and 4 bases at J, with 7 bases between the two ends. The CDR3 extends over 14 amino acids. The CDR3 protein is CASSQAQYNEKLFF. Written as DNA, the CDR3 is TGTGCCAGCAGCCAAGCGCAGTATAATGAAAAACTGTTTTTT.

The CDR3 DNA reads TGTGCCAGCAGTTCGGCTAGCGGGAACACCGGGGAGCTGTTTTTT. This translates into CASSSASGNTGELFF. The gene calls are TRBV6-2 or TRBV6-3 and TRBJ2-2, with 7 bases fitting TRBD2. CDR1 and CDR2 (germline): MNHEY, SVGEGT. J gave up 1 base and V 4 bases, and 3 bases lay outside the gene matches. The CDR3 has 15 residues.

The chain recombines TRBV9 with TRBJ2-2, with D possibly TRBD2 on 5 matching bases. CDR3 length: 14 amino acids. V gave up 0 bases and J gave up 7 bases, with 10 bases separating them. Germline-derived CDR1 and CDR2 are SGDLS and YYNGEE. The CDR3 DNA is TGTGCCAGCAGCGTAGCTAGGGCGGGCGGGGAGCTGTTTTTT. This translates into CASSVARAGGELFF. The variable domain in full, with the rest retrieved from reference TRBV9 and TRBJ2-2, is DSGVTQTPKHLITATGQRVTLRCSPRSGDLSVYWYQQSLDQGLQFLIQYYNGEERAKGNILERFSAQQFPDLHSELNLSSLELGDSALYFCASSVARAGGELFFGEGSRLTVL.

The chain combines TRBV9 with TRBJ1-3, with D perhaps TRBD1 (6 bases). This CDR3 contains 15 residues. Germline values: CDR1 SGDLS, CDR2 YYNGEE. Trimming removed 0 bases from V and 2 bases from J, with 9 bases in between. CDR3 sequence: CASSVEQGAGNTIYF. The DNA of the CDR3 is TGTGCCAGCAGCGTAGAACAGGGCGCTGGAAACACCATATATTTT.

The J gene is TRBJ2-5, the V gene TRBV2; TRBD2 is a possible D gene (5 bases). Germline CDR1 and CDR2: SNHLY and FYNNEI. V dropped 4 bases and J dropped 2 bases, with 11 bases sitting between them. This CDR3 has 14 amino acids. The CDR3 sequence: CASSGRAGQETQYF. The CDR3, as DNA: TGTGCCAGCAGTGGGCGCGCGGGTCAAGAGACCCAGTACTTC.

The V call is TRBV18, the J call TRBJ2-3; 7 bases map to TRBD2. There are 15 residues in the CDR3. Germline V CDR1 and CDR2: KGHSH, LQKENI. J lost 6 bases, V lost 2 bases, and 8 bases had no gene match. For the CDR3, the DNA is TGTGCCAGCTCACCATTGGCGGGGGTGGACGATACGCAGTATTTT. Its protein product is CASSPLAGVDDTQYF.

This clone occurred once. The CDR3 nucleotides read TGTGCCAGCAGGCAAGACAGGCAGGGGACCATCTTCAACTATGGCTACACCTTC. It is translated as CASRQDRQGTIFNYGYTF. This chain joins TRBV21-1 and TRBJ1-2; the DNA was not compared with TRBD1, the D call given in the table. TRBV21-1 is a documented pseudogene. This CDR3 has 18 residues.

This clone is a singleton in its sample. The chain employs TRBV3-1 (or the pseudogene TRBV3-2) and TRBJ1-3, with D unresolved. The CDR3 consists of 15 residues. Trimming removed 0 bases at V and 0 bases at J, with 6 bases between. Germline CDR1 reads LGHDT; CDR2 reads YNNKEL (reference sequence). Written as DNA, the CDR3 is TGTGCCAGCAGCCAAGAGCACTTCTCTGGAAACACCATATATTTT. Its protein is CASSQEHFSGNTIYF.

This chain uses TRBV5-4 with TRBJ2-1; 7 bases align to TRBD1. In germline, CDR1 is SGHNT, CDR2 YYREEE (reference sequence). V dropped 2 bases and J dropped 8; count of bases not matched to a gene: 4. This CDR3 is built from 13 residues. The CDR3 here is CASSLTGDDEQFF. Written as DNA, the CDR3 is TGTGCCAGCAGCTTAACAGGGGATGATGAGCAGTTCTTC.

The chain joins TRBV5-1 to TRBJ2-1, with TRBD1 identical over 7 bases. CDR1 and CDR2 (germline): SGHRS, YFSETQ. The trim removed 3 bases at V and 2 bases at J, leaving 5 bases unmatched. The CDR3 extends over 15 amino acids. CDR3 nucleotide sequence: TGCGCCAGCAGCTATAAGACAGGGACCTACAATGAGCAGTTCTTC. It codes for CASSYKTGTYNEQFF.

The chain carries TRBV7-2 and TRBJ2-3; 9 bases map to TRBD1. This CDR3 region has 16 residues. Trimming took 1 base from V and 2 from J; bases not matched to a gene: 4. Germline CDR1 is SGHTA and CDR2 is FQGNSA. In DNA form, the CDR3 reads TGTGCCAGCAGCTTAGACAGGGGGCTTGACACAGATACGCAGTATTTT. It is translated as CASSLDRGLDTDTQYF.

This rearrangement joins TRBV5-6 to TRBJ2-5; 7 nucleotides line up with TRBD2. Germline V CDR1 and CDR2: SGHDT, YYEEEE. The CDR3 length is 15 residues. V shed 0 bases and J 4 bases; nucleotides not matched to a gene: 6. CDR3 sequence (DNA): TGTGCCAGCAGCTTGGGGGGGGGACCCGGAGAGACCCAGTACTTC. Its translation is CASSLGGGPGETQYF.